This paragraph reports one T cell receptor (beta chain). These data are taken from a study of blood T cells in healthy people across ages. Through a sample-barcoded 5' primer and a J-beta primer mix, a second PCR was run for roughly 6 to 11 cycles. The authors tagged each cDNA molecule using a template-switch adaptor with 12 random nucleotides. TCRdb itself ran the 5' RACE reads through MiXCR, one entry per CDR3 protein. The sample carries 1.5 million to 2 million distinct CDR3 sequences, approximately 40% recorded once. Specimen: blood. The receptor was derived from a human donor in good health.

The CDR3 sequence: CSARRGRPYEQYF. DNA of the CDR3: TGCAGTGCCAGACGGGGGAGGCCCTACGAGCAGTACTTC. The rearrangement links TRBV20-1 to TRBJ2-7; D might be TRBD2 (6 bases). The CDR3 loop spans 13 amino acids. Germline assignment: CDR1 DFQATT and CDR2 SNEGSKA (reference sequence). V was cut by 6 bases and J by 2 bases, with 14 bases left in between.